This TCR beta chain came from a study of blood T cells in healthy people across ages. The germline V gene has CDR1 DFQATT and CDR2 SNEGSKA (reference sequence). Germline trimming cut 5 bases from V and 4 bases from J; bases unmatched to any gene: 5. The CDR3 runs 13 residues. Using a J-beta primer mix together with a sample-barcoded 5' primer, a second PCR was run for roughly 7 to 11 cycles. TCRdb processed the 5' RACE reads anew with MiXCR; each CDR3 protein has one entry. The sample shows more than 900,000 distinct CDR3 sequences, approximately 25% of them seen only once. The sample also formed part of further work on T cells of mothers and their children.

Material: blood. The chain couples TRBV20-1 to TRBJ1-5; 7 nucleotides line up with TRBD1. The TCR sequence derives from a girl aged 2 to 10 in good health. CDR3 in amino acids: CSALGQENQPQHF. As DNA, the CDR3 is TGCAGTGCTTTAGGACAGGAGAATCAGCCCCAGCATTTT.